The 27 T cell receptor beta chains presented below share a single source sample, sequenced in a study of T cells in Graves' hyperthyroidism and ophthalmopathy. Researchers took RNA transcripts and amplified the TCR beta CDR3 regions from them. HTBI primers drove first-round RT-PCR of the TCR CDR3. One entry per CDR3 protein, called by TCRdb with MiXCR from the multiplex PCR reads. The sample comprises about 400,000 distinct CDR3 sequences, about 15% of which are singletons, and approximately 32% rests with the top ten. The sample was blood. These receptors came from a young woman with Graves' hyperthyroidism.

The chain carries TRBV11-1 and TRBJ2-7; D possibly corresponds to TRBD2 (5 bases). The CDR3 loop spans 14 amino acids. CDR1 and CDR2 from the germline V gene are SGHAT and FQDESV (reference sequence). Trimming shortened V by 7 bases and J by 2 bases, and 15 bases separated the two germline ends. This chain's CDR3 is CASTSRRSTYEQYF. The CDR3 DNA reads as TGTGCCAGCACCTCCCGGAGGTCCACCTACGAGCAGTACTTC.

This clonotype was seen many times. This rearrangement joins TRBV20-1 to TRBJ2-3, with 7 bases aligning to TRBD2. Germline V lookup: CDR1 DFQATT, CDR2 SNEGSKA (reference sequence). This CDR3 is built from 13 residues. With 3 bases clipped from V and 0 bases from J, the junction kept 0 bases outside the gene matches. In nucleotides, the CDR3 is TGCAGTGCTAGGACTAGCAGCACAGATACGCAGTATTTT. It encodes CSARTSSTDTQYF.

Ten or more counts support this clonotype. Written as DNA, the CDR3 is TGTGCCTGGAGTGTAGGGGGCGGCTATGGCTACACCTTC. Translated, it gives CAWSVGGGYGYTF. The chain is built from TRBV30 and TRBJ1-2; TRBD1 agrees at 7 bases. Germline-derived CDR1 and CDR2 are GTSNPN and SVGIG (reference sequence). This CDR3 has 13 amino acids. After removal of 0 bases from V and 4 bases from J, the junction contained 2 bases not matched to a gene. The complete variable domain, with remaining parts taken from reference TRBV30 and TRBJ1-2, reads SQTIHQWPATLVQPVGSPLSLECTVEGTSNPNLYWYRQAAGRGLQLLFYSVGIGQISSEVPQNLSASRPQDRQFILSSKKLLLSDSGFYLCAWSVGGGYGYTFGSGTRLTVV.

This clonotype has ten or more counts. The V and J genes are TRBV9 and TRBJ2-2; perhaps D is TRBD1 or TRBD2 (5 bases each). The CDR3 is 15 residues long. Trimming took off 0 bases at V and 4 bases at J, with 10 bases between the two ends. Per germline, CDR1 SGDLS and CDR2 YYNGEE. The CDR3 nucleotides are TGTGCCAGCAGCGTAGTCCCCGGGACCACCGGGGAGCTGTTTTTT. This translates into CASSVVPGTTGELFF.

The J gene is TRBJ2-1, the V gene TRBV18; 7 bases map to TRBD2. The length of the CDR3 is 13 residues. The V gene's germline CDR1 is KGHSH and CDR2 LQKENI. The J segment lost 10 bases and the V segment lost 8 bases, leaving 11 bases of the junction unmatched. CDR3 sequence: CASRNAGVGEQFF. The CDR3 DNA sequence: TGTGCCAGCCGTAACGCGGGAGTCGGCGAGCAGTTCTTC.

In this sample, this clonotype turned up a few times. V is TRBV18 and J is TRBJ1-4; 9 nucleotides align to TRBD1. Germline values: CDR1 KGHSH, CDR2 LQKENI. The CDR3 runs 17 residues. V was clipped by 6 bases and J by 5 bases; unmatched bases: 13. CDR3 in DNA: TGTGCCAGCTCTCGCTCCAGACCGGGACAGGGAAATGAAAAACTGTTTTTT. Translation: CASSRSRPGQGNEKLFF.

This clonotype was found many times. The chain has TRBV11-2 and TRBJ2-7; D call uncertain. The germline V gene has CDR1 SGHAT and CDR2 FQNNGV. CDR3 size: 13 residues. V was clipped by 4 bases and J by 5 bases, with 12 bases between them. In nucleotides, the CDR3 is TGTGCCAGCAGCTCTACGAACCAAGACGAGCAGTACTTC. It codes for CASSSTNQDEQYF.

Ten or more counts support this clonotype. This sequence joins TRBV28 and TRBJ2-7, with D unclear. Trimming removed 7 bases at V and 9 bases at J, with 13 bases between. CDR1 MDHEN and CDR2 SYDVKM come from the germline V gene. The CDR3 runs 11 residues. CDR3 in DNA: TGTGCCAGCATCTCTCACGTCGGGCAGTACTTC. Its protein product is CASISHVGQYF. Together with reference TRBV28 and TRBJ2-7, the CDR3 gives the full variable domain: DVKVTQSSRYLVKRTGEKVFLECVQDMDHENMFWYRQDPGLGLRLIYFSYDVKMKEKGDIPEGYSVSREKKERFSLILESASTNQTSMYLCASISHVGQYFGPGTRLTVT.

The sample holds a few counts of this clonotype. The chain employs TRBV18 and TRBJ2-7; D possibly corresponds to TRBD1 (6 bases). CDR1 and CDR2 from the germline V gene are KGHSH and LQKENI. This CDR3 has 14 amino acids. V shed 1 base and J shed 5 bases, with 12 bases lying between them. CDR3 nucleotide sequence: TGTGCCAGCTCACCACGACAGGAAGGGAACGAGCAGTACTTC. This translates into CASSPRQEGNEQYF.

The chain combines TRBV27 with TRBJ2-3; 14 nucleotides align to TRBD2. Trimming at V came to 5 bases and at J to 6 bases, leaving 10 bases not matched to a gene. The V gene's germline CDR1 is MNHEY and CDR2 SMNVEV (reference sequence). CDR3 length: 17 amino acids. DNA of the CDR3: TGTGCCAGCAGTAAAACGGGACTAGCGGGAGTTCCGGATACGCAGTATTTT. This gives the protein CASSKTGLAGVPDTQYF.

This clonotype has a handful of counts. The genes are TRBV5-4 and TRBJ2-7; D gene uncertain. Trimming stripped 0 bases from V and 0 bases from J, with 7 bases between. The germline CDR1 and CDR2 sequences are SGHNT and YYREEE (reference sequence). There are 14 residues in the CDR3. CDR3 bases: TGTGCCAGCAGCTTGGACACGGGCTCCTACGAGCAGTACTTC. This codes for CASSLDTGSYEQYF.

A few counts support this clonotype. The chain is built from TRBV18 and TRBJ1-5; D is undetermined. The CDR3 is 14 residues long. CDR1 is KGHSH and CDR2 is LQKENI in the germline V gene. The germline V and J ends were trimmed by 1 base and 9 bases, with 13 bases remaining between them. CDR3 sequence reads: CASSPRAGRGPQHF. The CDR3 DNA is TGTGCCAGCTCACCACGGGCAGGCAGAGGGCCCCAGCATTTT.

This sequence joins TRBV9 and TRBJ1-5, with unresolved D. From germline, CDR1 is SGDLS and CDR2 YYNGEE. Trimming stripped 2 bases from V and 8 bases from J, with 8 bases between. The CDR3 runs 12 residues. The CDR3 region is CASSVGLEPQHF. The DNA for the CDR3 is TGTGCCAGCAGCGTTGGGCTCGAGCCCCAGCATTTT.

This clonotype has a handful of counts. V gene TRBV20-1 combines with J gene TRBJ2-1, with 9 bases matching TRBD2. The CDR3 length is 16 residues. Germline values: CDR1 DFQATT, CDR2 SNEGSKA (reference sequence). V dropped 6 bases and J dropped 0; count of bases not matched to a gene: 9. This CDR3 is CSAYGTSWSSYNEQFF. The CDR3 DNA is TGCAGTGCGTACGGGACTAGCTGGAGCTCCTACAATGAGCAGTTCTTC.

The chain joins TRBV29-1 to TRBJ2-4; 9 bases map to TRBD1. CDR3 length: 12 residues. V dropped 6 bases and J dropped 7; count of bases not matched to a gene: 4. Germline values: CDR1 SQVTM, CDR2 ANQGSEA. This CDR3 is CSVTGTGNIQYF. CDR3 sequence (DNA): TGCAGCGTGACCGGGACAGGGAACATTCAGTACTTC.

This clonotype came up a few times. The rearrangement uses TRBV7-2 and TRBJ1-3, with D possibly TRBD1 on 5 matching bases. V was trimmed by 0 bases and J by 0 bases, leaving 9 bases between them. The germline V gene has CDR1 SGHTA and CDR2 FQGNSA. This CDR3 region has 16 residues. The CDR3 sequence: CASSLAGVGSGNTIYF. As DNA, the CDR3 is TGTGCCAGCAGCTTAGCGGGGGTGGGCTCTGGAAACACCATATATTTT. The full variable domain, with the rest looked up from reference TRBV7-2 and TRBJ1-3, is GAGVSQSPSNKVTEKGKDVELRCDPISGHTALYWYRQSLGQGLEFLIYFQGNSAPDKSGLPSDRFSAERTGGSVSTLTIQRTQQEDSAVYLCASSLAGVGSGNTIYFGEGSWLTVV.

In this sample, this clonotype turned up many times. The chain joins TRBV28 to TRBJ1-1; weak D call: TRBD1 (6 bases). The V end was cut by 2 bases, the J end by 6 bases, with 16 bases between. This CDR3 contains 15 residues. The germline V gene has CDR1 MDHEN and CDR2 SYDVKM. CDR3 in DNA: TGTGCCAGCAGTTTACGTCCGAAAGGGGGTCCTGAAGCTTTCTTT. Amino acid sequence: CASSLRPKGGPEAFF.

There are many counts of this clonotype. This rearrangement joins TRBV24-1 to TRBJ2-5, with 12 bases lining up with TRBD1. From germline, CDR1 is KGHDR and CDR2 SFDVKD. The CDR3 has 16 amino acids. The trim removed 3 bases at V and 4 bases at J, leaving 5 bases unmatched. The CDR3 DNA reads TGTGCCACCAGTGATACCGGGACAGGGGGCGGAGAGACCCAGTACTTC. It encodes CATSDTGTGGGETQYF.

A few counts support this clonotype. The V gene is TRBV24-1, the J gene TRBJ2-7, with TRBD1 as a possible D gene (7 bases). Trimming took off 3 bases at V and 6 bases at J, with 14 bases between the two ends. This CDR3 has 14 amino acids. The germline V gene has CDR1 KGHDR and CDR2 SFDVKD. The CDR3 reads CATSDRRQGGEQYF. In nucleotides, the CDR3 is TGTGCCACCAGTGATAGGAGACAGGGAGGCGAGCAGTACTTC.

This clonotype has just a few counts. The genes are TRBV28 and TRBJ2-5; D remains unclear. Germline CDR1 is MDHEN and CDR2 is SYDVKM. The V and J ends lost 3 bases and 7 bases respectively, with 15 bases between them. The CDR3 runs to 14 residues. CDR3 sequence reads: CASSLGIIFATQYF. CDR3 nucleotide sequence: TGTGCCAGCAGTTTGGGGATTATTTTCGCGACCCAGTACTTC.

The table lists this clonotype with many counts. The chain has TRBV6-1 and TRBJ2-7, with TRBD2 matching 11 bases. The CDR3 covers 21 residues. V lost 6 bases to trimming and J lost 3 bases; unmatched junction nucleotides: 25. CDR1 is MNHNS, CDR2 SASEGT, per germline. The CDR3 region is CASRLDRGIPTSGTTFYEQYF. The CDR3, as DNA: TGTGCCAGCAGATTGGACAGGGGAATTCCGACTAGCGGGACCACTTTCTACGAGCAGTACTTC.

This clonotype has at least ten counts. V usage is TRBV6-1 and J usage is TRBJ1-5, with a possible D match to TRBD1 (6 bases). V lost 2 bases to trimming and J lost 2 bases, with 10 bases between them. The CDR3 sequence is 15 residues long. CDR1 and CDR2 (germline): MNHNS, SASEGT. The chain's CDR3 is CASSEQGWGNQPQHF. In DNA, the CDR3 is TGTGCCAGCAGTGAACAGGGGTGGGGCAATCAGCCCCAGCATTTT.

This clonotype was counted only a few times. The chain combines TRBV28 with TRBJ1-6; 9 nucleotides line up with TRBD1. The germline V gene has CDR1 MDHEN and CDR2 SYDVKM. Trimming at V came to 6 bases and at J to 0 bases, leaving 6 bases not matched to a gene. The CDR3 runs 17 residues. The CDR3 DNA follows: TGTGCCAGCAGCTCGCCGGGACAGGGCTCCTATAATTCACCCCTCCACTTT. This sequence encodes CASSSPGQGSYNSPLHF.

The chain carries TRBV5-1 and TRBJ2-3, with D possibly being TRBD1 (6 bases). The germline V and J ends were trimmed by 3 bases and 0 bases, with 11 bases remaining between them. Germline assignment: CDR1 SGHRS and CDR2 YFSETQ. This CDR3 is built from 15 residues. The DNA for the CDR3 is TGCGCCAGCAGCTCCCGGACAGACAGCACAGATACGCAGTATTTT. It specifies CASSSRTDSTDTQYF.

The rearrangement joins TRBV20-1 to TRBJ2-7; D is perhaps TRBD2 (6 bases). Trimming took 1 base from V and 3 from J, leaving 10 bases between them. Germline V lookup: CDR1 DFQATT, CDR2 SNEGSKA (reference sequence). The CDR3 extends over 13 amino acids. CDR3 amino acids: CSARGRRGYEQYF. The CDR3 region has the DNA TGCAGTGCTAGAGGACGGAGGGGCTACGAGCAGTACTTC.

The chain recombines TRBV29-1 with TRBJ2-5; the D gene is possibly TRBD1 (6 bases). This CDR3 has 13 residues. Germline CDR1 is SQVTM and CDR2 is ANQGSEA. Trimming left V 7 bases short and J 5 bases short, with 17 bases between. The CDR3 sequence: CSDGPGDIETQYF. The CDR3 DNA reads as TGCAGCGATGGCCCAGGGGACATCGAGACCCAGTACTTC.

This clonotype has at least ten counts. The chain is built from TRBV6-2 or TRBV6-3 and TRBJ2-1, with a weak D call TRBD2 (5 bases). CDR3 length: 15 residues. Deletions cut 4 bases from V and 0 bases from J, with 10 bases between. Germline CDR1 MNHEY, CDR2 SVGEGT. CDR3 loop: CASSSPGTSYNEQFF. The CDR3 bases are TGTGCCAGCAGTTCCCCGGGAACCTCCTACAATGAGCAGTTCTTC.